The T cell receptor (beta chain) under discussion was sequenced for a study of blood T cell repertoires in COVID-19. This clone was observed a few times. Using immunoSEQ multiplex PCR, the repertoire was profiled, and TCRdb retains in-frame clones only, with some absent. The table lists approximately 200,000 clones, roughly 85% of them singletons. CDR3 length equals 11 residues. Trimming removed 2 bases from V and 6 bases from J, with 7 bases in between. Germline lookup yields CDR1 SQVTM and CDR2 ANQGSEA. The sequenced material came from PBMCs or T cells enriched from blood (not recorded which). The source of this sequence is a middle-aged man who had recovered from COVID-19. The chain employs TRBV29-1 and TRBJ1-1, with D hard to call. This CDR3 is CSVESVPEAFF. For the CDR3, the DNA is TGCAGCGTTGAATCTGTTCCTGAAGCTTTCTTT.